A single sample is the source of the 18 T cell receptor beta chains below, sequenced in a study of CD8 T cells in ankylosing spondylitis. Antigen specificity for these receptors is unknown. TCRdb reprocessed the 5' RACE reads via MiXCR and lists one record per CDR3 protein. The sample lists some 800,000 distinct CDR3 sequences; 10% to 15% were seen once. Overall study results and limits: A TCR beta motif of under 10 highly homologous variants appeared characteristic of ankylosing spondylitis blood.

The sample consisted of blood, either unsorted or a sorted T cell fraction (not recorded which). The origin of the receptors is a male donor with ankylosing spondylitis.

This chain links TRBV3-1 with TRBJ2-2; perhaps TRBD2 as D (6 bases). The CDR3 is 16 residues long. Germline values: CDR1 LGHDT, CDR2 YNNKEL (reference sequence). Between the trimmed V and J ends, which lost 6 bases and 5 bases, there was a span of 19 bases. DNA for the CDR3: TGTGCCAGCAGACCCACGTCCGGGGGAAAGACCGGGGAGCTGTTTTTT. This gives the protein CASRPTSGGKTGELFF.

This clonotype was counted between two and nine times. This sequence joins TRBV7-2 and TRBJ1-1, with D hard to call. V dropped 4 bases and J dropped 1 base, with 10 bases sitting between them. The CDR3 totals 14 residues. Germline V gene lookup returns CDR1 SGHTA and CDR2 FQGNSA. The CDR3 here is CASSSQHRNTEAFF. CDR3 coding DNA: TGTGCCAGCAGCTCCCAACACAGGAACACTGAAGCTTTCTTT.

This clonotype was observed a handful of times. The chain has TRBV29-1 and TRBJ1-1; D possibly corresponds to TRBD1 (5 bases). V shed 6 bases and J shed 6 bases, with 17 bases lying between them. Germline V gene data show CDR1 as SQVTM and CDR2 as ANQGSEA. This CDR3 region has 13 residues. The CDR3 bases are TGCAGCGTGGGGGGACGGGGACGAGCTGAAGCTTTCTTT. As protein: CSVGGRGRAEAFF.

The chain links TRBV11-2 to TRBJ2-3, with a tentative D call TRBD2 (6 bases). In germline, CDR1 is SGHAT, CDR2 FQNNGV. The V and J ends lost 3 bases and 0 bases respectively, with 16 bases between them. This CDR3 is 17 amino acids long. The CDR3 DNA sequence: TGTGCCAGCAGCTTTAGTGGCGGGGCCGCTAGCACAGATACGCAGTATTTT. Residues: CASSFSGGAASTDTQYF.

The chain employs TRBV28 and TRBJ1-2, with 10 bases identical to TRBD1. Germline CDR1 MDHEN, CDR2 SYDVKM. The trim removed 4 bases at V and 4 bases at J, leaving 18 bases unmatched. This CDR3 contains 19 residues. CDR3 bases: TGTGCCAGCAGTTATGGGGGTCAGACAGGGGGCAAGGGTCCCTATGGCTACACCTTC. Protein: CASSYGGQTGGKGPYGYTF.

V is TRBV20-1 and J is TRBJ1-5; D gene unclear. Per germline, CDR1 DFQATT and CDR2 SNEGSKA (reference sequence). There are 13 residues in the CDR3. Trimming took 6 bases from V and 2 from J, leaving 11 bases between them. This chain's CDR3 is CSAQPGGNQPQHF. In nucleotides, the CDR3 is TGCAGTGCCCAGCCTGGAGGCAATCAGCCCCAGCATTTT.

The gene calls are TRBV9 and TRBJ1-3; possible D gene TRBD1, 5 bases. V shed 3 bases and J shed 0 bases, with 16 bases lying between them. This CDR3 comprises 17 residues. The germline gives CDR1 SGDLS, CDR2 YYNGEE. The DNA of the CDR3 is TGTGCCAGCAGCGCTTTTTGGGACGGAACCTCTGGAAACACCATATATTTT. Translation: CASSAFWDGTSGNTIYF. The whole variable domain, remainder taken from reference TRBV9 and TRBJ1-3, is DSGVTQTPKHLITATGQRVTLRCSPRSGDLSVYWYQQSLDQGLQFLIQYYNGEERAKGNILERFSAQQFPDLHSELNLSSLELGDSALYFCASSAFWDGTSGNTIYFGEGSWLTVV.

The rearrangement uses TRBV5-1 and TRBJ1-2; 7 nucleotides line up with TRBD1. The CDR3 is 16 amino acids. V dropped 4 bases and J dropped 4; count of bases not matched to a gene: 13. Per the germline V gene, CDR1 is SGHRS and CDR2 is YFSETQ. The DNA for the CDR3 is TGCGCCAGCAGCGAACCGGGACAGACGCTCGCCTATGGCTACACCTTC. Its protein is CASSEPGQTLAYGYTF.

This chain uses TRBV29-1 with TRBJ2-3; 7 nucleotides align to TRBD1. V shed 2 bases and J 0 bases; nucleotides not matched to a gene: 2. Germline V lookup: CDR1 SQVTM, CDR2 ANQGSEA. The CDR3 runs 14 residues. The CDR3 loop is CSVERGQSTDTQYF. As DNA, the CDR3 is TGCAGCGTTGAAAGGGGACAGAGCACAGATACGCAGTATTTT.

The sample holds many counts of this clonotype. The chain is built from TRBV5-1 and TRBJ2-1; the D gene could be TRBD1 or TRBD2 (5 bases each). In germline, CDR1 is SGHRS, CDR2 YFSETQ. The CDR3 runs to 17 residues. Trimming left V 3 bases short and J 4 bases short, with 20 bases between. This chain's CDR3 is CASSSGRGVVGYNEQFF. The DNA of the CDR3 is TGCGCCAGCAGCTCGGGCCGAGGGGTTGTGGGATACAATGAGCAGTTCTTC. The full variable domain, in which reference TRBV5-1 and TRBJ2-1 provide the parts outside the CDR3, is KAGVTQTPRYLIKTRGQQVTLSCSPISGHRSVSWYQQTPGQGLQFLFEYFSETQRNKGNFPGRFSGRQFSNSRSEMNVSTLELGDSALYLCASSSGRGVVGYNEQFFGPGTRLTVL.

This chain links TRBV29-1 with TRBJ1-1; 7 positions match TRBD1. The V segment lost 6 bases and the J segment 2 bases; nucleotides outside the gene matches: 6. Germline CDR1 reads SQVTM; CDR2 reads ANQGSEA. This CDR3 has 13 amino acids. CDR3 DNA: TGCAGCGTGACGAGACAGGGAAACACTGAAGCTTTCTTT. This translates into CSVTRQGNTEAFF.

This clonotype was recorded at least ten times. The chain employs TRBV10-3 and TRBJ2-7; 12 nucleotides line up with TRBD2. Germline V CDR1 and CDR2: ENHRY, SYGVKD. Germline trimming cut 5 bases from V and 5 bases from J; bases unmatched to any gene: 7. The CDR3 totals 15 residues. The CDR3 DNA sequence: TGTGCCATCAGTAGACTAGCGGGAGTCCTCGACGAGCAGTACTTC. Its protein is CAISRLAGVLDEQYF.

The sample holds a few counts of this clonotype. The DNA for the CDR3 is TGTGCCAGCAGCGCGACTAGCGGAGCCACAGATACGCAGTATTTT. Encoded protein: CASSATSGATDTQYF. The rearrangement links TRBV9 to TRBJ2-3; 9 bases agree with TRBD2. Unmatched junction bases numbered 4, after V lost 3 bases and J lost 2 bases. There are 15 residues in the CDR3. CDR1 is SGDLS and CDR2 is YYNGEE in the germline V gene.

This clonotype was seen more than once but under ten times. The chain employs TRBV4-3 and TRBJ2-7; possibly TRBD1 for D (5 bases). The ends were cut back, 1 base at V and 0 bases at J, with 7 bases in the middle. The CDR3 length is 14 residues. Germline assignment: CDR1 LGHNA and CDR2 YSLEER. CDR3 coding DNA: TGCGCCAGCAGCCAAGGGGGCACCTCCTACGAGCAGTACTTC. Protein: CASSQGGTSYEQYF.

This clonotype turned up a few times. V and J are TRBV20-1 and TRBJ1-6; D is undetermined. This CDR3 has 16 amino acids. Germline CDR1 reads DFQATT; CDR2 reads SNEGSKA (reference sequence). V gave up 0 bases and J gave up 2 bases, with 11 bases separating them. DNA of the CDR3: TGCAGTGCTAGAGAATTAGGGAGTGCCTATAATTCACCCCTCCACTTT. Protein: CSARELGSAYNSPLHF.

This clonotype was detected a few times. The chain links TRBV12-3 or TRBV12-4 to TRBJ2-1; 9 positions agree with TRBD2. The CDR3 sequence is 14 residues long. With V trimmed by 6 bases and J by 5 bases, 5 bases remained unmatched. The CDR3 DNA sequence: TGTGCCAGCAGCCCCGGGACTAGCAACAATGAGCAGTTCTTC. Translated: CASSPGTSNNEQFF.

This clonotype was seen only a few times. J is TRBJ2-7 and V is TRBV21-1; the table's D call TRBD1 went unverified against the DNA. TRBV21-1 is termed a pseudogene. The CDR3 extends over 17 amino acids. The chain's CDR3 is CASSKAGRGPSSYEQYF. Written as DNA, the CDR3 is TGTGCCAGCAGCAAAGCGGGAAGGGGGCCGAGCTCCTACGAGCAGTACTTC.

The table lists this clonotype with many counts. This CDR3 reads CASSLQGNGYTF. The DNA of the CDR3 is TGTGCCAGCAGCTTACAGGGAAATGGCTACACCTTC. V is TRBV7-2 and J is TRBJ1-2, with D perhaps TRBD1 (5 bases). Germline-derived CDR1 and CDR2 are SGHTA and FQGNSA. Trimming shortened V by 2 bases and J by 6 bases, and 7 bases separated the two germline ends. The CDR3 is 12 amino acids. The variable domain in full, completed from reference TRBV7-2 and TRBJ1-2, reads GAGVSQSPSNKVTEKGKDVELRCDPISGHTALYWYRQSLGQGLEFLIYFQGNSAPDKSGLPSDRFSAERTGGSVSTLTIQRTQQEDSAVYLCASSLQGNGYTFGSGTRLTVV.